The next 8 T cell receptor beta chains were all read from a single sample in a study of PD-L1 blockade in urothelial cancer. Method: immunoSEQ multiplex PCR; TCRdb's copy keeps in-frame clones and lacks some. The data hold 120,000 or so clones, with roughly 82% observed a single time. Time point here: peripheral blood 6 weeks after treatment start. The sequencing used PBMCs, collected around atezolizumab (anti-PD-L1) treatment. The source of these receptors is a man between 50 and 59 years old with urothelial cancer.

V gene TRBV30 combines with J gene TRBJ2-3, with a possible D match to TRBD1 (5 bases). Germline lookup yields CDR1 GTSNPN and CDR2 SVGIG (reference sequence). The CDR3 covers 13 residues. The germline V and J ends were trimmed by 3 bases and 1 base, with 8 bases remaining between them. For the CDR3, the DNA is TGTGCCTGGAGGACAGCCGGCACAGATACGCAGTATTTT. It codes for CAWRTAGTDTQYF.

The chain couples TRBV30 to TRBJ2-5, with D unclear. The CDR3 length is 13 residues. The V end was cut by 7 bases, the J end by 0 bases, with 12 bases between. Germline CDR1 reads GTSNPN; CDR2 reads SVGIG (reference sequence). This chain's CDR3 is CASGTQYQETQYF. The CDR3 coding sequence is TGTGCCTCCGGAACACAGTACCAAGAGACCCAGTACTTC.

The genes are TRBV19 and TRBJ1-2, with D tentatively TRBD1 (6 bases). The length of the CDR3 is 15 residues. V was shortened by 10 bases and J by 8 bases, with 26 bases between the two germline ends. Germline V gives CDR1 LNHDA, CDR2 SQIVND (reference sequence). CDR3 nucleotides: TGTGCCACAGACTCAGGGGATGGAGATGGCAACGGCTACACCTTC. Translation gives CATDSGDGDGNGYTF.

The V and J genes are TRBV5-1 and TRBJ2-7, with D possibly TRBD2 on 5 matching bases. The V end was cut by 4 bases, the J end by 2 bases, with 13 bases between. The germline V gene has CDR1 SGHRS and CDR2 YFSETQ. CDR3 length: 14 residues. In DNA form, the CDR3 reads TGCGCCAGCAGCCGCGGGCAGATTACCTACGAGCAGTACTTC. Translated, it gives CASSRGQITYEQYF.

V and J are TRBV19 and TRBJ2-5; D possibly corresponds to TRBD1 (6 bases). Germline CDR1 reads LNHDA; CDR2 reads SQIVND (reference sequence). This CDR3 is built from 14 residues. Trimming removed 7 bases from V and 5 bases from J, with 17 bases in between. In DNA form, the CDR3 reads TGTGCCAGTAACAGGGACCGAAGTTCGGAGACCCAGTACTTC. Its translation: CASNRDRSSETQYF.

CDR3: CASSVGSGELFF. The DNA of the CDR3 is TGTGCCAGCAGCGTAGGTAGCGGGGAGCTGTTTTTT. This chain connects TRBV9 to TRBJ2-2; D is unresolved. Germline values: CDR1 SGDLS, CDR2 YYNGEE. V was shortened by 0 bases and J by 7 bases, with 4 bases between the two germline ends. This CDR3 has 12 residues.

The chain has TRBV18 and TRBJ2-1; 7 bases are shared with TRBD2. The CDR3 has 14 amino acids. Germline CDR1 KGHSH, CDR2 LQKENI. V shed 0 bases and J 9 bases; nucleotides not matched to a gene: 5. The CDR3 coding sequence is TGTGCCAGCTCACCACCCATGGTAGCGGGTGAGCAGTTCTTC. Its translation is CASSPPMVAGEQFF. Full variable domain (remainder filled in from reference TRBV18 and TRBJ2-1): NAGVMQNPRHLVRRRGQEARLRCSPMKGHSHVYWYRQLPEEGLKFMVYLQKENIIDESGMPKERFSAEFPKEGPSILRIQQVVRGDSAAYFCASSPPMVAGEQFFGPGTRLTVL.

This rearrangement joins TRBV28 to TRBJ2-7; a weak D match, TRBD1 (6 bases). The ends were cut back, 6 bases at V and 2 bases at J, with 14 bases in the middle. This CDR3 is 14 amino acids long. Germline V gives CDR1 MDHEN, CDR2 SYDVKM. In DNA, the CDR3 is TGTGCCAGCAGACCGACAGGTTTAACCTACGAGCAGTACTTC. Amino acid sequence: CASRPTGLTYEQYF.